These T cell receptor beta chains were read from a single sample in a study of post-analysis software for immune sequencing data. TCRdb recomputed calls from the PCR reads with MiXCR, one row per CDR3 protein. Counted here are hundreds of thousands of distinct CDR3 sequences, about 53% occurring once; the ten biggest clones make up about 4.8%. Sequencing input: blood. These receptors came from a girl under 18 with multiple sclerosis. The CDR3 runs from the conserved cysteine through the conserved F or W. D genes are given only for firm matches. Some rows have no size entry. The others give once, few or many, or a class for an expanded clone.

D gene,J gene,clone size,V gene,CDR3 length,CDR3 protein,CDR3 DNA
-,TRBJ2-5,-,TRBV3-1,16,CASSRRQGGGQETQYF,TGTGCCAGCAGCCGACGACAGGGAGGGGGCCAAGAGACCCAGTACTTC
TRBD1,TRBJ1-2,few,TRBV9,17,CASSSSLRTGEDYGYTF,TGTGCCAGCAGCTCGAGTCTAAGGACAGGGGAGGACTATGGCTACACCTTC
TRBD2,TRBJ2-5,-,TRBV7-2,16,CASSLTSTSGWETQYF,TGTGCCAGCAGCTTAACCTCGACTAGCGGTTGGGAGACCCAGTACTTC
-,TRBJ2-7,-,TRBV29-1,15,CSVFGGPFPPYEQYF,TGCAGCGTTTTTGGGGGACCGTTCCCCCCCTACGAGCAGTACTTC
TRBD2,TRBJ2-1,-,TRBV12-3/TRBV12-4,15,CASSPSGGPGGEQFF,TGTGCCAGCAGTCCTAGCGGGGGACCGGGTGGGGAGCAGTTCTTC
-,TRBJ1-2,-,TRBV10-3,16,CAISESTAYASYGYTF,TGTGCCATCAGTGAGTCTACAGCCTACGCGAGCTATGGCTACACCTTC
TRBD1,TRBJ2-1,-,TRBV7-7,16,CASSPSPGGSYNERFF,TGTGCTAGCAGCCCTTCCCCAGGGGGCTCCTACAATGAGCGGTTCTTC
-,TRBJ1-1,few,TRBV7-3,14,CASSGGRVNTEAFF,TGTGCCAGCAGCGGGGGACGGGTGAACACTGAAGCTTTCTTT
-,TRBJ1-2,few,TRBV4-1,13,CASSQDFQGGYTF,TGCGCCAGCAGCCAAGATTTTCAAGGTGGCTACACCTTC
-,TRBJ1-1,-,TRBV19,14,CASSLWIMNTEAFF,TGTGCCAGTAGTCTTTGGATCATGAACACTGAAGCTTTCTTT
TRBD1,TRBJ2-1,-,TRBV29-1,16,CSVPLAGQGIYNEQFF,TGCAGCGTCCCTCTGGCGGGACAGGGTATCTACAATGAGCAGTTCTTC
-,TRBJ1-2,-,TRBV12-3/TRBV12-4,16,CASSLVGGGSYYGYTF,-
TRBD1,TRBJ1-2,-,TRBV4-1,18,CASSQVFLWRDSNYGYTF,TGCGCCAGCAGCCAAGTGTTTCTGTGGAGGGACAGCAATTATGGCTACACCTTC
TRBD2,TRBJ2-5,-,TRBV10-3,14,CAIKREGSQETQYF,TGTGCCATCAAGCGGGAGGGGAGCCAAGAGACCCAGTACTTC
TRBD1,TRBJ1-2,-,TRBV6-5,14,CASRSGTGGNGYTF,TGTGCCAGCAGATCCGGGACAGGGGGCAATGGCTACACCTTC
TRBD1,TRBJ2-7,-,TRBV5-1,13,CASSEGQDYEQYF,TGCGCCAGCAGCGAGGGACAGGACTACGAGCAGTACTTC
TRBD1,TRBJ2-3,-,TRBV29-1,14,CSVKQGSGTDTQYF,TGCAGCGTTAAACAGGGGAGTGGCACAGATACGCAGTATTTT
-,TRBJ2-1,-,TRBV20-1,10,CSPASDEQFF,TGCAGCCCGGCTAGCGATGAGCAGTTCTTC
-,TRBJ2-3,-,TRBV7-9,17,CASSSPKPGRSTDTQYF,TGTGCCAGCAGCTCACCTAAACCGGGGAGGAGCACAGATACGCAGTATTTT
TRBD2,TRBJ2-5,-,TRBV6-1,18,CASSPLTSSDLLQETQYF,TGTGCCAGCAGCCCCTTGACTAGCAGTGATCTTCTCCAAGAGACCCAGTACTTC
-,TRBJ1-1,-,TRBV3-1,13,CASSQLRNTEAFF,TGTGCCAGCAGCCAGCTTAGGAACACTGAAGCTTTCTTT
TRBD2,TRBJ2-7,-,TRBV5-1,15,CASSLELAATYEQYF,TGCGCCAGCAGCTTGGAACTAGCGGCAACCTACGAGCAGTACTTC
-,TRBJ2-1,-,TRBV6-2/TRBV6-3,15,CASSYLRDSYNEQFF,TGTGCCAGCAGCTACCTTCGAGACTCCTACAATGAGCAGTTCTTC
-,TRBJ2-1,-,TRBV12-3/TRBV12-4,16,CASSPSGANPYNEQFF,TGTGCCAGCAGTCCCTCGGGAGCGAATCCTTACAATGAGCAGTTCTTC
-,TRBJ2-7,many,TRBV3-1,11,CASSRYYEQYF,TGTGCCAGCAGCCGGTACTACGAGCAGTACTTC
TRBD1,TRBJ1-6,few,TRBV5-5,15,CASSVTGGSYSPLHF,TGTGCCAGCAGCGTGACAGGGGGCAGTTATTCACCCCTCCACTTT
-,TRBJ2-3,-,TRBV15,16,CATSSSKTIRTDTQYF,TGTGCCACCAGCAGTTCTAAAACCATCCGCACAGATACGCAGTATTTT
TRBD1,TRBJ2-7,few,TRBV9,14,CASSVTGLSYEQYF,TGTGCCAGCAGCGTGACAGGGCTTAGCTACGAGCAGTACTTC
-,TRBJ2-7,many,TRBV5-5,12,CASSLAVYEQYF,TGTGCCAGCAGCTTGGCCGTCTACGAGCAGTACTTC
-,TRBJ2-2,-,TRBV12-3/TRBV12-4,15,CASSLSKGLAGELFF,TGTGCCAGCAGTTTATCTAAGGGCTTGGCCGGGGAGCTGTTTTTT
-,TRBJ1-1,few,TRBV7-3,13,CASSLTQGTEAFF,TGTGCCAGCAGCTTAACGCAGGGCACTGAAGCTTTCTTT
-,TRBJ1-1,-,TRBV7-9,12,CAGRGVGTEAFF,TGTGCCGGTCGGGGGGTCGGGACTGAAGCTTTCTTT
-,TRBJ2-7,few,TRBV7-8,14,CASSLERTKDEQYF,TGTGCCAGCAGCTTAGAACGGACTAAGGACGAGCAGTACTTC
-,TRBJ2-5,-,TRBV30,10,CAQGEETQYF,TGTGCCCAGGGTGAAGAGACCCAGTACTTC
-,TRBJ2-7,-,TRBV7-9,15,CASSPAWADPYEQYF,TGTGCCAGCAGCCCCGCCTGGGCAGACCCCTACGAGCAGTACTTC
-,TRBJ2-7,few,TRBV7-2,15,CASSLQTAISYEQYF,TGTGCCAGCAGCTTACAGACGGCGATTTCCTACGAGCAGTACTTC
-,TRBJ2-7,-,TRBV7-6,14,CASSLVIGDYEQYF,TGTGCCAGCAGCCTGGTGATCGGGGACTACGAGCAGTACTTC
-,TRBJ2-7,-,TRBV12-3/TRBV12-4,14,CASSFADATYEQYF,TGTGCCAGCAGTTTCGCGGACGCGACCTACGAGCAGTACTTC
TRBD1,TRBJ2-1,few,TRBV12-3/TRBV12-4,15,CASSFYQGAKYEQFF,TGTGCCAGCAGTTTCTACCAGGGGGCTAAATATGAGCAGTTCTTC
TRBD2,TRBJ2-3,few,TRBV13,18,CASSLNQRERRLADTQYF,TGTGCCAGCAGCTTAAATCAGCGGGAACGGAGACTCGCAGATACGCAGTATTTT
-,TRBJ2-7,-,TRBV29-1,11,CSALDTYEQYF,TGCAGCGCGCTCGACACCTACGAGCAGTACTTC
-,TRBJ1-2,once,TRBV12-3/TRBV12-4,13,CASRLQPPYGYTF,TGTGCCAGCAGGTTGCAGCCTCCCTATGGCTACACCTTC
-,TRBJ2-7,few,TRBV7-9,14,CASSLRYRDDEQYF,TGTGCCAGCAGCTTAAGGTACAGGGACGACGAGCAGTACTTC
-,TRBJ2-3,few,TRBV20-1,14,CSARKRAVTDTQYF,TGCAGTGCTAGAAAGCGAGCGGTCACAGATACGCAGTATTTT
TRBD2,TRBJ2-7,-,TRBV10-3,16,CAISESGLAVTYEQYF,TGTGCCATCAGTGAGTCGGGACTAGCGGTTACCTACGAGCAGTACTTC
-,TRBJ2-7,few,TRBV12-3/TRBV12-4,14,CASSLYLKGDEQYF,TGTGCCAGCAGTTTATATCTAAAAGGCGACGAGCAGTACTTC
-,TRBJ1-2,-,TRBV12-3/TRBV12-4,15,CASSLPQGRSYSYTF,TGTGCCAGCAGTTTACCCCAGGGGAGGTCCTATAGCTACACCTTC
-,TRBJ2-3,-,TRBV14,13,CASSRTSTDTQYF,TGTGCCAGCAGCCGGACTAGCACAGATACGCAGTATTTT
-,TRBJ2-6,-,TRBV2,14,CASSTGTGANVLTF,TGTGCCAGCAGTACAGGGACTGGGGCCAACGTCCTGACTTTC
-,TRBJ1-2,few,TRBV13,14,CASSSGRGPSGYTF,TGTGCCAGCAGCTCCGGTCGAGGCCCGTCAGGCTACACCTTC